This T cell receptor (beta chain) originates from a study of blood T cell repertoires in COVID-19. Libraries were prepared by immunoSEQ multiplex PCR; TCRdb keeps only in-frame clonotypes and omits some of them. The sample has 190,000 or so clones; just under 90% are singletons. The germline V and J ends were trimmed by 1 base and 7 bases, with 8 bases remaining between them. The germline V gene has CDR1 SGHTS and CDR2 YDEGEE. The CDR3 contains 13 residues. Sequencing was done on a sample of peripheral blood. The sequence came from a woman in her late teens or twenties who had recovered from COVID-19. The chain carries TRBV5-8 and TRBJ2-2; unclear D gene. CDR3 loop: CASSLIYFGELFF. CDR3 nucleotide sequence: TGTGCCAGCAGCTTGATCTACTTCGGGGAGCTGTTTTTT.